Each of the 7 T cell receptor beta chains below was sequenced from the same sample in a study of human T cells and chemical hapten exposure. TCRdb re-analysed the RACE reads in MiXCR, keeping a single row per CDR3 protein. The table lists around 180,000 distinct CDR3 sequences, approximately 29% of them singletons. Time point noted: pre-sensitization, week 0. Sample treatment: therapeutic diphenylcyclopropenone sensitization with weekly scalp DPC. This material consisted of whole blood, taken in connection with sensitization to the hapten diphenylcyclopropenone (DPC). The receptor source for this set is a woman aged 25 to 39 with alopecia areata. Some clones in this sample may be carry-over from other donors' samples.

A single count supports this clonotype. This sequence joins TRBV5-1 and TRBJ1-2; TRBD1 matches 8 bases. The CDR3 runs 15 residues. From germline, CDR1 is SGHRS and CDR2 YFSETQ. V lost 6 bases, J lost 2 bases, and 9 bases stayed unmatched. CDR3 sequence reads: CASTPSTGANYGYTF. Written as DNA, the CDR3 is TGCGCCAGCACCCCATCGACAGGGGCGAACTATGGCTACACCTTC.

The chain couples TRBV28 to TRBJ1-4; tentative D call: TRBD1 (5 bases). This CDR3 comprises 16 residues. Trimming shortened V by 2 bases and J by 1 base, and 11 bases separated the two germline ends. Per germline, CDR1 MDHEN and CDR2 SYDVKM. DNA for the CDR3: TGTGCCAGCAGTTTACCCGGGGGAGGAACTAATGAAAAACTGTTTTTT. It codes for CASSLPGGGTNEKLFF.

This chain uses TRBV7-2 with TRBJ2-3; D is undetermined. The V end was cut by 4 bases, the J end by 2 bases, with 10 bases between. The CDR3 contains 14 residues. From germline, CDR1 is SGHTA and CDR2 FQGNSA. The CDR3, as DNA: TGTGCCAGCAGCTCTCAACTCCTCACAGATACGCAGTATTTT. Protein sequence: CASSSQLLTDTQYF.

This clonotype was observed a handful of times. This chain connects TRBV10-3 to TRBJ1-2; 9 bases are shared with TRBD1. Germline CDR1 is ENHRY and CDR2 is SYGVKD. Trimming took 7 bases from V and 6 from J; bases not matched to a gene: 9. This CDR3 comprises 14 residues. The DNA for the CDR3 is TGTGCCATCACCCCGGGACAGGGAGGTCATGGCTACACCTTC. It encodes CAITPGQGGHGYTF.

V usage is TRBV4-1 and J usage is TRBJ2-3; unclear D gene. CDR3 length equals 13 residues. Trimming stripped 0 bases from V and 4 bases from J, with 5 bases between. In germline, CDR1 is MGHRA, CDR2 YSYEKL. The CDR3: CASSQDPADTQYF. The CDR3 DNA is TGCGCCAGCAGCCAAGACCCTGCAGATACGCAGTATTTT.

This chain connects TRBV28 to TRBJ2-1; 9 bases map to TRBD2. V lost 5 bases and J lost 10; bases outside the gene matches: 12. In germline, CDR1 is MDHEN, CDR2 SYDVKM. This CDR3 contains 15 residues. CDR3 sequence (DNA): TGTGCCAGCAGTCTCCGACTAGCGGCCTTCGACGAGCAGTTCTTC. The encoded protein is CASSLRLAAFDEQFF.

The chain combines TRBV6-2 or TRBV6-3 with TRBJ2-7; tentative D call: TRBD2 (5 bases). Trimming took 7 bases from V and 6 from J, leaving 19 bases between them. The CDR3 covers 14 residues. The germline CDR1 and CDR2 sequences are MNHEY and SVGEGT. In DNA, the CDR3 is TGTGCCAGCACTGGGTCGGACTCTATTTCCGAGCAGTACTTC. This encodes CASTGSDSISEQYF.